One and the same sample provided the 23 T cell receptor beta chains below, sequenced in a study of human T cells and chemical hapten exposure. MiXCR, run by TCRdb on the RACE reads, gives a single entry per CDR3 protein. The data contain about 70,000 distinct CDR3 sequences, 6.5% to 10% of them seen just once; the ten biggest clones take up around 3.5%. Time point in this sample: patch test 2, 6 weeks after DPC sensitization. Indicated treatment: therapeutic diphenylcyclopropenone sensitization with weekly scalp DPC. Sequencing was performed on whole blood, taken in connection with sensitization to the hapten diphenylcyclopropenone (DPC). These TCRs come from a woman between 45 and 65 years old with alopecia areata. Some clones in this sample may be carry-over from other donors' samples.

This clonotype has more than one count but fewer than ten. This chain links TRBV7-6 with TRBJ2-1; D call uncertain. The V and J ends lost 0 bases and 4 bases respectively, with 7 bases between them. Per germline, CDR1 SGHVS and CDR2 FNYEAQ. This CDR3 comprises 14 residues. The DNA for the CDR3 is TGTGCCAGCAGCTTAGCGCCGGATTACAATGAGCAGTTCTTC. It encodes CASSLAPDYNEQFF.

The chain recombines TRBV5-4 with TRBJ2-3; 9 positions agree with TRBD1. With V trimmed by 3 bases and J by 4 bases, 3 bases remained unmatched. This CDR3 has 14 residues. Per germline, CDR1 SGHNT and CDR2 YYREEE (reference sequence). The CDR3 reads CASSWTGVPDTQYF. The CDR3, as DNA: TGTGCCAGCAGCTGGACAGGGGTCCCAGATACGCAGTATTTT.

This clonotype was recorded many times. The chain employs TRBV27 and TRBJ1-2; D unclear. CDR1 MNHEY and CDR2 SMNVEV come from the germline V gene (reference sequence). The CDR3 runs to 16 residues. The ends were cut back, 0 bases at V and 0 bases at J, with 11 bases in the middle. Here the CDR3 reads CASSLSSRGPNYGYTF. CDR3 coding DNA: TGTGCCAGCAGTTTATCTAGCCGTGGGCCTAACTATGGCTACACCTTC.

This clonotype was observed a few times. The chain is built from TRBV7-2 and TRBJ1-4; perhaps TRBD1 as D (5 bases). Trimming left V 6 bases short and J 3 bases short, with 11 bases between. The CDR3 runs 14 residues. Germline values: CDR1 SGHTA, CDR2 FQGNSA. For the CDR3, the DNA is TGTGCCAGCAGTTTCCAGGGACCTAATGAAAAACTGTTTTTT. Its translation is CASSFQGPNEKLFF.

This clonotype has a handful of counts. The chain links TRBV20-1 to TRBJ2-7; 10 bases map to TRBD2. Germline lookup yields CDR1 DFQATT and CDR2 SNEGSKA (reference sequence). V lost 5 bases, J lost 5 bases, and 9 bases stayed unmatched. CDR3 length equals 14 residues. The CDR3: CSAPSSLAGDEQYF. CDR3 nucleotides: TGCAGTGCTCCAAGCAGTCTAGCGGGAGACGAGCAGTACTTC.

The table lists this clonotype with many counts. This chain uses TRBV6-2 or TRBV6-3 with TRBJ1-5, with TRBD1 matching 8 bases. J was trimmed by 2 bases and V by 8 bases; bases with no gene match: 2. Germline loops: CDR1 MNHEY, CDR2 SVGEGT. CDR3 size: 13 residues. The CDR3 DNA sequence: TGTGCCAGCCAGGACAGGGGCAATCAGCCCCAGCATTTT. Translation: CASQDRGNQPQHF.

The chain has TRBV28 and TRBJ2-5; a weak D match, TRBD1 (6 bases). V shed 6 bases and J shed 2 bases, with 16 bases lying between them. The CDR3 covers 15 residues. Germline values: CDR1 MDHEN, CDR2 SYDVKM. CDR3 coding DNA: TGTGCCAGCAGCCCGGTGGGGGCCCGGCAAGAGACCCAGTACTTC. As protein: CASSPVGARQETQYF.

Many counts were recorded for this clonotype. The rearrangement uses TRBV29-1 and TRBJ2-7; 9 bases are shared with TRBD1. Germline assignment: CDR1 SQVTM and CDR2 ANQGSEA. The CDR3 spans 13 residues. After removal of 3 bases from V and 3 bases from J, the junction contained 3 bases not matched to a gene. The CDR3 region is CSVEATGGYEQYF. For the CDR3, the DNA is TGCAGCGTTGAGGCGACAGGGGGCTACGAGCAGTACTTC.

This clonotype was seen many times. This chain connects TRBV15 to TRBJ1-4, with D perhaps TRBD1 (6 bases). This CDR3 has 16 amino acids. Germline values: CDR1 LNHNV, CDR2 YYDKDF (reference sequence). The V and J ends lost 3 bases and 3 bases respectively, with 14 bases between them. The CDR3 here is CATSRTGHAANEKLFF. CDR3 coding DNA: TGTGCCACCAGCAGGACAGGACATGCGGCTAATGAAAAACTGTTTTTT. Drawing the rest from reference TRBV15 and TRBJ1-4, the complete variable domain is DAMVIQNPRYQVTQFGKPVTLSCSQTLNHNVMYWYQQKSSQAPKLLFHYYDKDFNNEADTPDNFQSRRPNTSFCFLDIRSPGLGDTAMYLCATSRTGHAANEKLFFGSGTQLSVL.

The rearrangement uses TRBV11-2 and TRBJ2-7, with D maybe TRBD1 (6 bases). The germline CDR1 and CDR2 sequences are SGHAT and FQNNGV. There are 17 residues in the CDR3. The V and J ends lost 2 bases and 2 bases respectively, with 19 bases between them. DNA for the CDR3: TGTGCCAGCAGCTTACAGGCGTCCCGGGACATGCCCTACGAGCAGTACTTC. Its protein product is CASSLQASRDMPYEQYF.

This clonotype was seen a few times. The chain uses TRBV9 and TRBJ1-6; no clear D gene. With 0 bases removed from V and 6 bases from J, the gap between germline ends came to 10 bases. Per the germline V gene, CDR1 is SGDLS and CDR2 is YYNGEE. The CDR3 runs to 15 residues. The CDR3 sequence is CASSVEVQANSPLHF. The CDR3 region has the DNA TGTGCCAGCAGCGTAGAAGTGCAGGCTAATTCACCCCTCCACTTT.

This chain connects TRBV12-3 or TRBV12-4 to TRBJ2-7, with 11 bases fitting TRBD1. The CDR3 loop spans 15 amino acids. J lost 6 bases, V lost 5 bases, and 9 bases had no gene match. CDR3 in amino acids: CASSILDRGQGEQYF. For the CDR3, the DNA is TGTGCCAGCAGTATTCTGGACAGGGGGCAGGGCGAGCAGTACTTC.

This clonotype has just a few counts. The chain links TRBV4-2 to TRBJ1-4; D may be TRBD1 (5 bases). V lost 0 bases and J 7 bases, leaving 9 bases between the germline ends. This CDR3 is built from 14 residues. The germline CDR1 and CDR2 sequences are LGHNA and YNFKEQ. CDR3 in amino acids: CASSQEGRSEKLFF. CDR3 bases: TGTGCCAGCAGCCAAGAGGGACGGTCTGAAAAACTGTTTTTT.

The genes are TRBV19 and TRBJ1-2, with a possible D match to TRBD1 (5 bases). CDR1 is LNHDA, CDR2 SQIVND, per germline (reference sequence). The CDR3 runs to 15 residues. V gave up 5 bases and J gave up 4 bases, with 17 bases separating them. The CDR3 spells CASSLRARRGYGYTF. As DNA, the CDR3 is TGTGCCAGTAGTCTCCGGGCCCGGAGGGGCTATGGCTACACCTTC.

V is TRBV29-1 and J is TRBJ1-2; D unclear. Trimming took 2 bases from V and 11 from J, leaving 12 bases between them. CDR3 length: 11 residues. The germline gives CDR1 SQVTM, CDR2 ANQGSEA. This CDR3 reads CSVEIFGGYTF. DNA of the CDR3: TGCAGCGTTGAAATATTCGGCGGTTACACCTTC.

V usage is TRBV29-1 and J usage is TRBJ2-2, with 7 positions matching TRBD2. With V trimmed by 2 bases and J by 2 bases, 2 bases remained unmatched. The CDR3 is made up of 14 amino acids. Germline loops: CDR1 SQVTM, CDR2 ANQGSEA. The CDR3 DNA reads TGCAGCGTTGAAAGCGGGATAAACACCGGGGAGCTGTTTTTT. Its protein is CSVESGINTGELFF.

This clonotype was recorded many times. The chain is built from TRBV5-1 and TRBJ1-6; no firm D call. Trimming took 4 bases from V and 6 from J, leaving 5 bases between them. The CDR3 extends over 12 amino acids. The germline V gene has CDR1 SGHRS and CDR2 YFSETQ. Here the CDR3 DNA reads TGCGCCAGCAGCCCGGGTAATTCACCCCTCCACTTT. This codes for CASSPGNSPLHF.

The V and J genes are TRBV30 and TRBJ2-2; D remains unclear. The V end lost 5 bases, the J end lost 4 bases, and 11 bases lay between the germline ends. Germline CDR1 reads GTSNPN; CDR2 reads SVGIG (reference sequence). The CDR3 contains 13 residues. This chain's CDR3 is CAWFTVATGELFF. The CDR3 DNA reads TGTGCCTGGTTTACAGTGGCCACCGGGGAGCTGTTTTTT. The full variable domain, completed using reference TRBV30 and TRBJ2-2, is SQTIHQWPATLVQPVGSPLSLECTVEGTSNPNLYWYRQAAGRGLQLLFYSVGIGQISSEVPQNLSASRPQDRQFILSSKKLLLSDSGFYLCAWFTVATGELFFGEGSRLTVL.

The rearrangement uses TRBV12-3 or TRBV12-4 and TRBJ1-2; D gene unclear. This CDR3 contains 13 residues. V lost 0 bases and J lost 7, with 9 bases in between. The CDR3 sequence is CASSLAERAGYTF. The CDR3 DNA sequence: TGTGCCAGCAGTTTAGCTGAGAGGGCTGGCTACACCTTC.

This clonotype was picked up many times. The chain joins TRBV2 to TRBJ2-1, with 8 bases lining up with TRBD1. V lost 10 bases and J lost 8; bases outside the gene matches: 10. Germline CDR1 reads SNHLY; CDR2 reads FYNNEI. The CDR3 has 13 residues. The CDR3 loop reads CATHRDRIDEQFF. The CDR3 nucleotides read TGTGCCACACACCGGGACAGGATCGATGAGCAGTTCTTC.

This clonotype has at least ten counts. The J gene is TRBJ1-6, the V gene TRBV7-9; TRBD1 aligns across 9 bases. Germline V gene data show CDR1 as SEHNR and CDR2 as FQNEAQ (reference sequence). The CDR3 covers 15 residues. The ends lost 4 bases at V and 9 bases at J; junction bases unmatched: 7. The CDR3 reads CASSSTTGGTSPLHF. CDR3 nucleotide sequence: TGTGCCAGCAGCTCTACGACAGGGGGAACTTCACCCCTCCACTTT.

This clonotype was counted ten times or more. The chain couples TRBV13 to TRBJ1-1; D unresolved. Trimming stripped 5 bases from V and 8 bases from J, with 9 bases between. The CDR3 sequence is 11 residues long. CDR1 and CDR2 from the germline V gene are PRHDT and FYEKMQ (reference sequence). The CDR3 nucleotides are TGTGCCAGCAGCCACGCGGGGGAAGCTTTCTTT. It specifies CASSHAGEAFF.

The chain recombines TRBV11-3 with TRBJ2-3; D is unresolved. This CDR3 has 12 residues. Trimming took off 4 bases at V and 10 bases at J, with 12 bases between the two ends. CDR1 is SGHNT and CDR2 is YENEEA in the germline V gene. The DNA of the CDR3 is TGTGCCAGCAGCTCTGTCCTCGGAGCGCAGTATTTT. This sequence encodes CASSSVLGAQYF.